These T cell receptor beta chains were read from a single sample in a study of blood T cell repertoires in COVID-19. Sequencing used immunoSEQ multiplex PCR; TCRdb keeps in-frame clones, though not all of them. The table has under 250,000 clones, 80% to 90% seen once. Sequenced material: PBMCs or T cells enriched from blood (not recorded which). These receptors were obtained from a woman aged 40 to 50 who had been exposed to COVID-19. Each CDR3 is given with its conserved first and last residue. Each record gives: D gene, J gene, clone size, V gene, CDR3 DNA, CDR3 protein. A D gene is named only where the DNA matches it firmly. Where a row states a size, it is once, few, many or the class of an expanded clone; other rows omit it.

d_gene: TRBD1; j_gene: TRBJ1-2; abundance: -; v_gene: TRBV20-1; CDR3nt: TGCAGTGTTGGACAGGACTATGGCTACACCTTC; CDR3aa: CSVGQDYGYTF
d_gene: TRBD2; j_gene: TRBJ2-3; abundance: -; v_gene: TRBV4-2; CDR3nt: TGTGCCAGCAGCCAAGAGCGGGAGAGCACAGATACGCAGTATTTT; CDR3aa: CASSQERESTDTQYF
d_gene: -; j_gene: TRBJ1-6; abundance: -; v_gene: TRBV6-5; CDR3nt: TGTGCCAGCAGTTATCCGGGACAACGGGATTCACCCCTCCACTTT; CDR3aa: CASSYPGQRDSPLHF
d_gene: -; j_gene: TRBJ1-2; abundance: few; v_gene: TRBV1; CDR3nt: TGCACCAGCAGCCCAATGCGGAGGGTGGTAGGACAGGATGGCTACACCTTC; CDR3aa: CTSSPMRRVVGQDGYTF
d_gene: TRBD1; j_gene: TRBJ1-2; abundance: few; v_gene: TRBV5-1; CDR3nt: TGTGCCAGTAGGACAGGGCCGACGTATGGCTACACCTTC; CDR3aa: CASRTGPTYGYTF
d_gene: -; j_gene: TRBJ2-5; abundance: -; v_gene: TRBV20-1; CDR3nt: TGCAGTGCTAGTAGTCCCGGGCAGGGGCCTATGGAGACCCAGTACTTC; CDR3aa: CSASSPGQGPMETQYF
d_gene: -; j_gene: TRBJ1-1; abundance: few; v_gene: TRBV30; CDR3nt: TGTGCCTGGTCAGGTTTAGACACTGAAGCTTTCTTT; CDR3aa: CAWSGLDTEAFF
d_gene: TRBD2; j_gene: TRBJ2-1; abundance: -; v_gene: TRBV7-3; CDR3nt: TGTGCCAGCAGCTTAACCACCAGCGGGACCGAGCAGTTCTTC; CDR3aa: CASSLTTSGTEQFF
d_gene: -; j_gene: TRBJ1-1; abundance: -; v_gene: TRBV12-3/TRBV12-4; CDR3nt: TGTGCCAGCAGTTTAGGCCAGGGAGAAGCTTTCTTT; CDR3aa: CASSLGQGEAFF
d_gene: TRBD2; j_gene: TRBJ2-2; abundance: few; v_gene: TRBV7-8; CDR3nt: TGTGCCAGCAGCTCCCAGGGACTAGCATTCGGGGAGCTGTTTTTT; CDR3aa: CASSSQGLAFGELFF
d_gene: -; j_gene: TRBJ2-3; abundance: once; v_gene: TRBV6-2/TRBV6-3; CDR3nt: TGTGCCAGCAGTTACAGAATTCCTGTAGGGGCAGATACGCAGTATTTT; CDR3aa: CASSYRIPVGADTQYF
d_gene: -; j_gene: TRBJ1-5; abundance: -; v_gene: TRBV12-5; CDR3nt: TGTGCTAGCCAAGCCTCCGGACAATTCAATCAGCCCCAGCATTTT; CDR3aa: CASQASGQFNQPQHF
d_gene: TRBD2; j_gene: TRBJ2-1; abundance: -; v_gene: TRBV9; CDR3nt: TGTGCCAGCAGCGTAGGACTAGCGGGGGGCCTCTTGGGTGAGCAGTTCTTC; CDR3aa: CASSVGLAGGLLGEQFF
d_gene: -; j_gene: TRBJ1-5; abundance: -; v_gene: TRBV18; CDR3nt: TGTGCCAGCTCCCCTGGAGGGTATCAGCCCCAGCATTTT; CDR3aa: CASSPGGYQPQHF
d_gene: TRBD1; j_gene: TRBJ2-4; abundance: -; v_gene: TRBV5-4; CDR3nt: TGTGCCAGCAGTTCCGGGACAGGGAAGATCCTAGCCAAAAACATTCAGTACTTC; CDR3aa: CASSSGTGKILAKNIQYF
d_gene: -; j_gene: TRBJ1-3; abundance: -; v_gene: TRBV11-3; CDR3nt: TGTGCCAGCAGCCCCCCATTCGGAAACACCATATATTTT; CDR3aa: CASSPPFGNTIYF
d_gene: -; j_gene: TRBJ2-3; abundance: once; v_gene: TRBV28; CDR3nt: TGTGCCAGCAGTAAGGGGGGGCGTAGCACAGATACGCAGTATTTT; CDR3aa: CASSKGGRSTDTQYF
d_gene: -; j_gene: TRBJ1-1; abundance: once; v_gene: TRBV28; CDR3nt: TGTGCCAGCAGTTTGTACCGGGAGAACACTGAAGCTTTCTTT; CDR3aa: CASSLYRENTEAFF
d_gene: TRBD2; j_gene: TRBJ2-1; abundance: -; v_gene: TRBV3-1/TRBV3-2; CDR3nt: TGTGCCAGCAGCCAAGTACTAGCGGGAGAGGGGATTTACAGTGAGCAGTTCTTC; CDR3aa: CASSQVLAGEGIYSEQFF
d_gene: -; j_gene: TRBJ2-1; abundance: -; v_gene: TRBV9; CDR3nt: TGTGCCAGCAGGCTAGTTTCCTTTAATGGGTTTCATGACTACGGTGAGCAGTTCTTC; CDR3aa: CASRLVSFNGFHDYGEQFF
d_gene: TRBD1; j_gene: TRBJ1-5; abundance: -; v_gene: TRBV3-1/TRBV3-2; CDR3nt: TGTGCCAGCAGCTTCGGGACAGGAAATCAGCCCCAGCATTTT; CDR3aa: CASSFGTGNQPQHF
d_gene: -; j_gene: TRBJ2-5; abundance: -; v_gene: TRBV9; CDR3nt: TGTGCCAGCAGCGCAAGGCCTGTTGCGCGGGGCGTCCAAGAGACCCAGTACTTC; CDR3aa: CASSARPVARGVQETQYF
d_gene: -; j_gene: TRBJ2-2; abundance: -; v_gene: TRBV6-2/TRBV6-3; CDR3nt: TGTGCCAGCAGTTCCGACACCGGGGAGCTGTTTTTT; CDR3aa: CASSSDTGELFF
d_gene: -; j_gene: TRBJ1-4; abundance: -; v_gene: TRBV15; CDR3nt: TGTGCCACCAGTACCCGGGTTGGTTCAACTAATGAAAAACTGTTTTTT; CDR3aa: CATSTRVGSTNEKLFF
d_gene: -; j_gene: TRBJ2-7; abundance: -; v_gene: TRBV7-3; CDR3nt: TGTGCCAGCAGCTTAACAGGCCCAGGGGAGCAGTACTTC; CDR3aa: CASSLTGPGEQYF
d_gene: TRBD1; j_gene: TRBJ1-1; abundance: few; v_gene: TRBV4-3; CDR3nt: TGCGCCAGCAGCCAAGATTCCCGGACAGGGCTTGGGGCTTTCTTT; CDR3aa: CASSQDSRTGLGAFF
d_gene: TRBD1; j_gene: TRBJ1-6; abundance: -; v_gene: TRBV14; CDR3nt: TGTGCCAGCAGCCACGCTCCGGGACAGAGCTCCTATAATTCACCCCTCCACTTT; CDR3aa: CASSHAPGQSSYNSPLHF
d_gene: -; j_gene: TRBJ1-2; abundance: -; v_gene: TRBV28; CDR3nt: TGTGCCAGCAGCCTGCCAGGGGATGCCGCCAGGTCTGGCTACACCTTC; CDR3aa: CASSLPGDAARSGYTF
d_gene: -; j_gene: TRBJ1-2; abundance: -; v_gene: TRBV10-3; CDR3nt: TGTGCCATCAGTGAGGCGATCACCTATGGCTACACCTTC; CDR3aa: CAISEAITYGYTF
d_gene: -; j_gene: TRBJ1-1; abundance: -; v_gene: TRBV7-9; CDR3nt: TGTGCCAGCAGACCCACCACCCAGGTGAACACTGAAGCTTTCTTT; CDR3aa: CASRPTTQVNTEAFF
d_gene: -; j_gene: TRBJ2-7; abundance: few; v_gene: TRBV24-1; CDR3nt: TGTGCCACCAGTGATTTTGACGGAGCCTACGAGCAGTACTTC; CDR3aa: CATSDFDGAYEQYF
d_gene: TRBD1; j_gene: TRBJ2-5; abundance: -; v_gene: TRBV5-1; CDR3nt: TGCGCCAGCAGCTCCGACAGGGGACAAGAGACCCAGTACTTC; CDR3aa: CASSSDRGQETQYF
d_gene: TRBD2; j_gene: TRBJ2-3; abundance: -; v_gene: TRBV5-1; CDR3nt: TGTGCCAGCAGCGCCAGCGGGAGTCCCGCGGATACGCAGTATTTT; CDR3aa: CASSASGSPADTQYF
d_gene: -; j_gene: TRBJ1-1; abundance: -; v_gene: TRBV5-1; CDR3nt: TGTGCCAGCACTTATTGGGGGCAAAACACTGAAGCTTTCTTT; CDR3aa: CASTYWGQNTEAFF
d_gene: TRBD1; j_gene: TRBJ1-3; abundance: -; v_gene: TRBV30; CDR3nt: TGTGCCTGGAGCCGGGACAGAGGAAACACCATATATTTT; CDR3aa: CAWSRDRGNTIYF
d_gene: TRBD2; j_gene: TRBJ2-3; abundance: -; v_gene: TRBV19; CDR3nt: TGTGCCAGTAGCCAGCGGGAGGCCCGCACAGATACGCAGTATTTT; CDR3aa: CASSQREARTDTQYF
d_gene: -; j_gene: TRBJ2-5; abundance: -; v_gene: TRBV3-1/TRBV3-2; CDR3nt: TGTGCCAGCAGCTTCCTGCGGACTGGAGAGACCCAGTACTTC; CDR3aa: CASSFLRTGETQYF
d_gene: -; j_gene: TRBJ1-1; abundance: -; v_gene: TRBV3-1/TRBV3-2; CDR3nt: TGTGCCAGCATGGGGGGGACTGAAGCTTTCTTT; CDR3aa: CASMGGTEAFF
d_gene: -; j_gene: TRBJ1-1; abundance: once; v_gene: TRBV6-5; CDR3nt: TGTGCCAGCAGTTACATTGGGAGCCTGAACACTGAAGCTTTCTTT; CDR3aa: CASSYIGSLNTEAFF
d_gene: TRBD2; j_gene: TRBJ2-1; abundance: -; v_gene: TRBV11-3; CDR3nt: TGTGCCAGCAGCTCCGGGACTAGCGGGAGTGTGCAGTTCTTC; CDR3aa: CASSSGTSGSVQFF
d_gene: -; j_gene: TRBJ2-7; abundance: few; v_gene: TRBV12-3/TRBV12-4; CDR3nt: TGTGCCAGCTCCTCGAGCTCCTACGAGCAGTACTTC; CDR3aa: CASSSSSYEQYF
d_gene: TRBD1; j_gene: TRBJ1-2; abundance: -; v_gene: TRBV7-9; CDR3nt: TGTGCCAGCAGCTATGGACAGGGTGAGGGCTACACCTTC; CDR3aa: CASSYGQGEGYTF
d_gene: TRBD1; j_gene: TRBJ2-1; abundance: once; v_gene: TRBV12-3/TRBV12-4; CDR3nt: TGTGCCAGCAGTCTCGGACAGGGTGAACGGATCTTC; CDR3aa: CASSLGQGERIF
d_gene: TRBD1; j_gene: TRBJ1-4; abundance: -; v_gene: TRBV5-6; CDR3nt: TGTGCCAGCAGCCGCCCACCAGGACAGGCCGGTGAAAAACTGTTTTTT; CDR3aa: CASSRPPGQAGEKLFF
d_gene: TRBD2; j_gene: TRBJ2-1; abundance: -; v_gene: TRBV11-3; CDR3nt: TGTGCCAGCAGCTTCCGACTAGCGGGCTCCTACAATGAGCAGTTCTTC; CDR3aa: CASSFRLAGSYNEQFF
d_gene: -; j_gene: TRBJ2-3; abundance: -; v_gene: TRBV5-1; CDR3nt: TGTGCCAGCAGCCTACCAACTGACAGAACAGATACGCAGTATTTT; CDR3aa: CASSLPTDRTDTQYF
d_gene: -; j_gene: TRBJ2-1; abundance: few; v_gene: TRBV18; CDR3nt: TGTGCCAGCTCACCGTCCGCGGGGTACAATGAGCAGTTCTTC; CDR3aa: CASSPSAGYNEQFF
d_gene: TRBD2; j_gene: TRBJ2-1; abundance: once; v_gene: TRBV11-1; CDR3nt: TGTGCCAGCAGGGGAGGGAACGGTCGGGAGCAGTTCTTC; CDR3aa: CASRGGNGREQFF
d_gene: TRBD1; j_gene: TRBJ1-5; abundance: once; v_gene: TRBV27; CDR3nt: TGTGCCAGCAGTTACGACAGGGTCGGCAATCAGCCCCAGCATTTT; CDR3aa: CASSYDRVGNQPQHF
d_gene: TRBD1; j_gene: TRBJ2-7; abundance: few; v_gene: TRBV5-1; CDR3nt: TGCGCCAGCAGCTTGGCCGTGGGACAGGGAAGGGAGCAGTACTTC; CDR3aa: CASSLAVGQGREQYF
d_gene: -; j_gene: TRBJ1-2; abundance: -; v_gene: TRBV12-3/TRBV12-4; CDR3nt: TGTGCCTCCGTGGGGGCGCGACTCTATGGCTACACCTTC; CDR3aa: CASVGARLYGYTF
d_gene: TRBD1; j_gene: TRBJ2-3; abundance: -; v_gene: TRBV5-1; CDR3nt: TGCGCCACTCAACGACAGGGGTTGTTAAAAGATACGCAGTATTTT; CDR3aa: CATQRQGLLKDTQYF
d_gene: -; j_gene: TRBJ2-5; abundance: -; v_gene: TRBV5-1; CDR3nt: TGTGCCAGCAGCTTACAGGACCAAGAGACCCAGTACTTC; CDR3aa: CASSLQDQETQYF
d_gene: -; j_gene: TRBJ1-3; abundance: -; v_gene: TRBV6-5; CDR3nt: TGTGCCAGCAGTTACACTTCACTCTTGGACACCATATATTTT; CDR3aa: CASSYTSLLDTIYF